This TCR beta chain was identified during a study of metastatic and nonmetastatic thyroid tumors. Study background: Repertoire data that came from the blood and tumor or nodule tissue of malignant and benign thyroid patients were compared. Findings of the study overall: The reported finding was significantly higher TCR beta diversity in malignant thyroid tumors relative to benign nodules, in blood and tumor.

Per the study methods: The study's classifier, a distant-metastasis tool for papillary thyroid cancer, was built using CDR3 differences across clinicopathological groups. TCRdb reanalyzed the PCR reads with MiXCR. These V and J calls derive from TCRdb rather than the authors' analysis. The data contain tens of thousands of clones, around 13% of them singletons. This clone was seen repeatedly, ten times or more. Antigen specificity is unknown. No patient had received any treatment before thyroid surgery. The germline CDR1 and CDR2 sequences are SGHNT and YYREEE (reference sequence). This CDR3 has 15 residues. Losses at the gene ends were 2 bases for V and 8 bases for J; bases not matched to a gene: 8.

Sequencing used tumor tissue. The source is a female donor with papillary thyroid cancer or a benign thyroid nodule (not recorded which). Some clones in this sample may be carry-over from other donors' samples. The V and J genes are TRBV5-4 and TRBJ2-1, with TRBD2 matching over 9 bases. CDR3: CASSFSGSGLDEQFF. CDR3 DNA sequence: TGTGCCAGCAGCTTTAGCGGGAGTGGTTTAGATGAGCAGTTCTTC.